This T cell receptor (beta chain) comes out of a study of CD4 and CD8 cells across lung adenocarcinoma regions. TCRdb re-analysed the PCR reads in MiXCR, keeping a single row per CDR3 protein. In the table there are about 25,000 distinct CDR3 sequences, 53% of which are singletons. Samples came from patients with localized non-small cell lung adenocarcinoma. The length of the CDR3 is 15 residues. Trimming removed 8 bases at V and 0 bases at J, with 14 bases between. CDR1 WNHNN and CDR2 SYGVQD come from the germline V gene (reference sequence). Source material: CD8+ T cells from the center of a lung tumor. The clonotype was recovered from a male donor with lung adenocarcinoma. The CD4 and CD8 labels of this study may be unreliable. J is TRBJ2-4 and V is TRBV10-1; no clear D gene. The CDR3 here is CASGPGPRAKNIQYF. The CDR3 DNA follows: TGCGCCAGCGGTCCGGGTCCGCGAGCCAAAAACATTCAGTACTTC.